This T cell receptor (beta chain) originates from a study of T cell changes during pregnancy in multiple sclerosis. Germline CDR1 and CDR2: SNHLY and FYNNEI. V lost 6 bases and J lost 6, with 12 bases in between. There are 13 residues in the CDR3. Here immunoSEQ multiplex PCR was the method, and the copy in TCRdb shows in-frame clones only, minus some. The table includes some 100,000 clones, 85% to 95% detected once. This sequence joins TRBV2 and TRBJ2-1, with D perhaps TRBD1 (5 bases). This specimen consisted of peripheral blood, obtained before pregnancy. This TCR was sampled from a female donor with multiple sclerosis, enrolled in a pregnancy study. In nucleotides, the CDR3 is TGTGCCAGCAGGTATGGTGGGGCCAATGAGCAGTTCTTC. The encoded protein is CASRYGGANEQFF.